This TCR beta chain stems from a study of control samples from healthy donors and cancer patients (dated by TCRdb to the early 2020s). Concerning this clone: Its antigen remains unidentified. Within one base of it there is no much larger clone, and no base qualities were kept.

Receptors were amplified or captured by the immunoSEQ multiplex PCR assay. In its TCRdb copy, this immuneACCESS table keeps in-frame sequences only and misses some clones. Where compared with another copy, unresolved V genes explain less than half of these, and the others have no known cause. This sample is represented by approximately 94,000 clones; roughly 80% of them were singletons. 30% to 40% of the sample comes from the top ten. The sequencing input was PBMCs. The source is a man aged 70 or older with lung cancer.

In nucleotide form, the sequence is TGTGCCAGCAGTGATTGGACAGTAGCCAAAAACATTCAGTACTTC. The encoded protein is CASSDWTVAKNIQYF. The chain joins TRBV6-1 to TRBJ2-4, with TRBD1 tentatively as D gene (6 bases match). Counted from cysteine to phenylalanine, this CDR3 has 15 amino acids. Only the CDR3 region is kept as DNA, spanning 45 bases read in frame from base 1. CDR1 and CDR2 (MNHNS, SASEGT) derive from the germline V gene. V is cut by 3 bases and J by 0 bases, and the space between the germline ends is 9 bases.